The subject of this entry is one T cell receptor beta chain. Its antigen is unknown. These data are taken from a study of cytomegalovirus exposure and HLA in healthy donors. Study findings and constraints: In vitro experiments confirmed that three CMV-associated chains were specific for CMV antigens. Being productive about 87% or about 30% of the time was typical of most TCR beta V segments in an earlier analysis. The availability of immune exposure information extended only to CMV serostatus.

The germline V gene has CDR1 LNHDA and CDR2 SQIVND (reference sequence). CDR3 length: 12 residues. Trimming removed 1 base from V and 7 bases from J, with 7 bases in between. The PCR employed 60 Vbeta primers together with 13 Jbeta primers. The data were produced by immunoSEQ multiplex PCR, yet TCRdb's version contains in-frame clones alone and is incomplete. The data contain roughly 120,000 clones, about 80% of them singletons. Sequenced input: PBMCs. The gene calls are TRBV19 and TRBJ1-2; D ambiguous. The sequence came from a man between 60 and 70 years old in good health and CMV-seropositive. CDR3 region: CASSIALAGYTF. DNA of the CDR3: TGTGCCAGTAGTATAGCCCTGGCTGGCTACACCTTC.